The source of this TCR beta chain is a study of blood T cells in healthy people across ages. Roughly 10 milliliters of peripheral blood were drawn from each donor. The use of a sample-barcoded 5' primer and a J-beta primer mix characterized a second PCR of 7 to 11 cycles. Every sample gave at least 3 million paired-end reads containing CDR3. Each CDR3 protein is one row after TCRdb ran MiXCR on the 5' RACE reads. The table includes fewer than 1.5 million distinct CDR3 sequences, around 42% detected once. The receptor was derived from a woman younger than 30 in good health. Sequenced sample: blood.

CDR3 residues: CSVTGSARGSRGYTF. Here the CDR3 DNA reads TGCAGCGTTACTGGGTCTGCCAGGGGATCCCGCGGCTACACCTTC. The chain couples TRBV29-1 to TRBJ1-2; a weak D match, TRBD1 (6 bases). The CDR3 is 15 residues long. Trimming cost V 5 bases and J 8 bases, with 24 bases left between them. Germline V CDR1 and CDR2: SQVTM, ANQGSEA.